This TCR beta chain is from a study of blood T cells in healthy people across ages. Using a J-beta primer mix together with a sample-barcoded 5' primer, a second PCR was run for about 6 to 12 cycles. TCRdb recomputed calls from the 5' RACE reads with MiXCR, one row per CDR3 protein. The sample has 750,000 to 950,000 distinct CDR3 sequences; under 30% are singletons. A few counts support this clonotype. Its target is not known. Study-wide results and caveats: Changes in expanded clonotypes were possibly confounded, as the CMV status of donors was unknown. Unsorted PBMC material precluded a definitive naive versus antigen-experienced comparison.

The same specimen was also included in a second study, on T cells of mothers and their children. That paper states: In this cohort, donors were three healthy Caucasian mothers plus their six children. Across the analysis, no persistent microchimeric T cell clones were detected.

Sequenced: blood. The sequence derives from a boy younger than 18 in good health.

The CDR3 spells CAISLQGRYEQYF. Here the CDR3 DNA reads TGTGCCATCAGCTTACAGGGGCGATACGAGCAGTACTTC. The chain has TRBV10-3 and TRBJ2-7; 7 bases agree with TRBD1. The V gene's germline CDR1 is ENHRY and CDR2 SYGVKD. V gave up 6 bases and J gave up 4 bases; unmatched junction bases: 6. CDR3 length equals 13 residues.